These 14 T cell receptor beta chains were all obtained from the same sample, sequenced in a study of blood T cell repertoires in COVID-19. Sequencing was performed with immunoSEQ multiplex PCR; in TCRdb, only in-frame clones are kept and a portion is missing. The sample has 200,000 to 250,000 clones, 70% to 85% seen once. The sequencing input was peripheral blood. These TCRs come from a man aged 50 to 60 with active or convalescent COVID-19.

Here the CDR3 reads CASSPYGGLSTGELFF. CDR3 in DNA: TGTGCCAGCAGCCCCTACGGGGGGCTAAGCACCGGGGAGCTGTTTTTT. This chain links TRBV7-3 with TRBJ2-2, with a tentative D call TRBD2 (7 bases). V lost 5 bases, J lost 4 bases, and 17 bases lay in between. The CDR3 has 16 residues. CDR1 and CDR2 (germline): SGHTA, FQGTGA. The variable domain in full, with the rest retrieved from reference TRBV7-3 and TRBJ2-2, is GAGVSQTPSNKVTEKGKYVELRCDPISGHTALYWYRQSLGQGPEFLIYFQGTGAADDSGLPNDRFFAVRPEGSVSTLKIQRTERGDSAVYLCASSPYGGLSTGELFFGEGSRLTVL.

This clone was recorded a few times. At the DNA level, this CDR3 is encoded by other sequences in the same sample as well. The chain employs TRBV28 and TRBJ2-3, with D possibly TRBD2 on 5 matching bases. CDR3 length: 14 residues. Trimming pared 1 base from V and 1 base from J, leaving 6 bases between. Germline assignment: CDR1 MDHEN and CDR2 SYDVKM. The CDR3 DNA sequence: TGTGCCAGCAGTTTATCGAGGGGCACAGATACGCAGTATTTT. It is translated as CASSLSRGTDTQYF.

The CDR3 region has the DNA TGTGCCAGCAGTTTCTATCAGGGCGAAGTTCGCACAGATACGCAGTATTTT. This codes for CASSFYQGEVRTDTQYF. The rearrangement uses TRBV27 and TRBJ2-3; maybe TRBD1 (5 bases). The CDR3 contains 17 residues. V lost 3 bases, J lost 1 base, and 17 bases lay in between. Germline lookup yields CDR1 MNHEY and CDR2 SMNVEV (reference sequence).

This sequence joins TRBV10-3 and TRBJ2-2, with 8 bases lining up with TRBD2. Germline trimming cut 2 bases from V and 4 bases from J; bases unmatched to any gene: 6. The CDR3 sequence is 16 residues long. The germline V gene encodes CDR1 ENHRY and CDR2 SYGVKD. This CDR3 is CAISEEGLEGTGELFF. DNA for the CDR3: TGTGCCATCAGTGAGGAGGGACTAGAGGGCACCGGGGAGCTGTTTTTT.

This clone was counted a single time. This sequence joins TRBV3-1 (or the pseudogene TRBV3-2) and TRBJ2-1; D remains ambiguous. The CDR3 consists of 12 residues. The V gene's germline CDR1 is LGHDT and CDR2 YNNKEL (reference sequence). With 3 bases removed from V and 9 bases from J, the gap between germline ends came to 9 bases. CDR3 sequence (DNA): TGTGCCAGCAGCCATTTATCGCGTGAGCAGTTCTTC. This translates into CASSHLSREQFF.

The V call is TRBV5-6, the J call TRBJ1-2; 7 nucleotides match TRBD1. The CDR3 runs to 13 residues. Germline CDR1 SGHDT, CDR2 YYEEEE. With V trimmed by 4 bases and J by 4 bases, 4 bases remained unmatched. The CDR3 DNA is TGTGCCAGCAGCCGGGACAGCCCCTATGGCTACACCTTC. Protein sequence: CASSRDSPYGYTF.

About this clone itself: Germline and junction disagree at one end, which may indicate a read error. The V call is TRBV6-1, the J call TRBJ1-4; 7 bases are a match to TRBD1. From germline, CDR1 is MNHNS and CDR2 SASEGT. CDR3 size: 14 residues. Here the CDR3 DNA reads TGTGCCAGCAGGGAAGGGGGCTTTAATGAAAAACTGTTTTTT. Translation: CASREGGFNEKLFF.

The chain has TRBV18 and TRBJ1-5; D gene uncertain. Trimming shortened V by 2 bases and J by 2 bases, and 13 bases separated the two germline ends. Germline assignment: CDR1 KGHSH and CDR2 LQKENI. The CDR3 sequence is 16 residues long. The CDR3 reads CASSPAEGVGNQPQHF. Written as DNA, the CDR3 is TGTGCCAGCTCACCAGCGGAGGGTGTTGGCAATCAGCCCCAGCATTTT.

This rearrangement joins TRBV7-3 to TRBJ2-2; D might be TRBD2 (6 bases). CDR3 length equals 16 residues. Trimming left V 1 base short and J 4 bases short, with 13 bases between. Looked up from germline, CDR1 is SGHTA and CDR2 is FQGTGA. The CDR3 reads CASSLIGGTGTGELFF. CDR3 coding DNA: TGTGCCAGCAGCTTAATTGGCGGGACGGGCACCGGGGAGCTGTTTTTT.

This clone was seen at least ten times. The chain carries TRBV5-8 and TRBJ2-7, with TRBD2 matching 7 bases. V dropped 1 base and J dropped 2; count of bases not matched to a gene: 6. The germline CDR1 and CDR2 sequences are SGHTS and YDEGEE. There are 15 residues in the CDR3. CDR3 region: CASSLTAGVPYEQYF. CDR3 DNA sequence: TGTGCCAGCAGCTTGACGGCGGGAGTTCCCTACGAGCAGTACTTC.

The V call is TRBV5-1, the J call TRBJ1-1; tentative D call: TRBD1 (5 bases). The V end lost 2 bases, the J end lost 4 bases, and 15 bases lay between the germline ends. Germline values: CDR1 SGHRS, CDR2 YFSETQ. The CDR3 totals 15 residues. DNA of the CDR3: TGCGCCAGCAGCTTTGGCGGGGGGATAGGCACTGAAGCTTTCTTT. Translated: CASSFGGGIGTEAFF.

The chain couples TRBV27 to TRBJ1-4; TRBD1 aligns across 7 bases. CDR1 and CDR2 (germline): MNHEY, SMNVEV (reference sequence). The V gene end was trimmed by 5 bases and the J gene end by 5 bases; junction bases not matched to a gene: 8. CDR3 length equals 15 residues. The CDR3 region has the DNA TGTGCCAGCAGTCAGAGACAGGGCGAGAATGAAAAACTGTTTTTT. Translating it yields CASSQRQGENEKLFF.

This chain's CDR3 is CASSSGTTTSGNTIYF. CDR3 bases: TGTGCCAGCAGCTCTGGAACTACGACCTCTGGAAACACCATATATTTT. This rearrangement joins TRBV5-4 to TRBJ1-3; D is unclear. The CDR3 loop spans 16 amino acids. The V end lost 3 bases, the J end lost 0 bases, and 13 bases lay between the germline ends. The germline gives CDR1 SGHNT, CDR2 YYREEE (reference sequence).

This clone appeared a few times. The chain recombines TRBV6-1 with TRBJ1-6; no clear D gene. Trimming left V 3 bases short and J 8 bases short, with 8 bases between. The CDR3 extends over 13 amino acids. Germline V gene sequence: CDR1 MNHNS, CDR2 SASEGT. The CDR3 DNA reads TGTGCCAGCAGTGAGGGCCCCTATTCACCCCTCCACTTT. Translated, it gives CASSEGPYSPLHF.